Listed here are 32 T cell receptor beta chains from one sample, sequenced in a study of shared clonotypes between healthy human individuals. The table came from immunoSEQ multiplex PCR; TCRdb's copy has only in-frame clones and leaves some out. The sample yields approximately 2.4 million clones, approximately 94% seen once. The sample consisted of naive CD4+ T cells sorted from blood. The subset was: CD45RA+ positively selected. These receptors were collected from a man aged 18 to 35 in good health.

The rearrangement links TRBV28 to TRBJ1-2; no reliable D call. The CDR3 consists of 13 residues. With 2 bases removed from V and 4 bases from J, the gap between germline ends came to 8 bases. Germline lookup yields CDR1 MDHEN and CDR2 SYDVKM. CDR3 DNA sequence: TGTGCCAGCAGTTTACGGGCAAGCTATGGCTACACCTTC. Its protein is CASSLRASYGYTF.

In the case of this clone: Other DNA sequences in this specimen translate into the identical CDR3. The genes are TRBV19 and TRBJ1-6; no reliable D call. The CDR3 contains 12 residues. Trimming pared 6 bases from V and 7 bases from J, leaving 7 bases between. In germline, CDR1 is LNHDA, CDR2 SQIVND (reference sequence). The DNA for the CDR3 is TGTGCCAGTAGGGACTCAAATTCACCCCTCCACTTT. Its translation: CASRDSNSPLHF.

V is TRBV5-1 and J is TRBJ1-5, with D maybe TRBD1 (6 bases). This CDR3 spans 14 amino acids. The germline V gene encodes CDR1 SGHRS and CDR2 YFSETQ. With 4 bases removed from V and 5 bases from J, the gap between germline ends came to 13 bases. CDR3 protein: CASSTGTADQPQHF. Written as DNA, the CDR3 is TGCGCCAGCAGCACAGGGACGGCCGATCAGCCCCAGCATTTT.

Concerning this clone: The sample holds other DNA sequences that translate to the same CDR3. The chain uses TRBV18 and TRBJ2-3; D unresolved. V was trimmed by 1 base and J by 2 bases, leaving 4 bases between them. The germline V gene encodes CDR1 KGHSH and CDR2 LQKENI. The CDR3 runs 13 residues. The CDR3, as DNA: TGTGCCAGCTCACCACGGAACACAGATACGCAGTATTTT. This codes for CASSPRNTDTQYF.

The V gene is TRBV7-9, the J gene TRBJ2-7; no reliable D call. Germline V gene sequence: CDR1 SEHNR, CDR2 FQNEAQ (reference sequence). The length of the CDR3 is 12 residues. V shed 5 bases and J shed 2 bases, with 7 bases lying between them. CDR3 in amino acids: CASSPYTYEQYF. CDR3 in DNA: TGTGCCAGCAGCCCTTATACCTACGAGCAGTACTTC. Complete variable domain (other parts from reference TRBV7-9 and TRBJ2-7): DTGVSQNPRHKITKRGQNVTFRCDPISEHNRLYWYRQTLGQGPEFLTYFQNEAQLEKSRLLSDRFSAERPKGSFSTLEIQRTEQGDSAMYLCASSPYTYEQYFGPGTRLTVT.

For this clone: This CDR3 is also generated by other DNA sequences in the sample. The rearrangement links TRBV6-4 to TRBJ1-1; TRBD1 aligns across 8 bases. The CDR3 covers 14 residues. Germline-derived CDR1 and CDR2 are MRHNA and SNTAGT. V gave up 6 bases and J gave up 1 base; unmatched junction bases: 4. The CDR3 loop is CASSAQGGNTEAFF. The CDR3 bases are TGTGCCAGCAGCGCACAGGGGGGGAACACTGAAGCTTTCTTT.

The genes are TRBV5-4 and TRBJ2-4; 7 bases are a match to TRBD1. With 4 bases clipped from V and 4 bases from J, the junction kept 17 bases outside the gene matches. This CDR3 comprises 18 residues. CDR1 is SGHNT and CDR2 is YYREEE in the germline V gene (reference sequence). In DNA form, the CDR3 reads TGTGCCAGCAGCGGTTCGATTAGGGACAGAAAGGAGAAAAACATTCAGTACTTC. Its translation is CASSGSIRDRKEKNIQYF.

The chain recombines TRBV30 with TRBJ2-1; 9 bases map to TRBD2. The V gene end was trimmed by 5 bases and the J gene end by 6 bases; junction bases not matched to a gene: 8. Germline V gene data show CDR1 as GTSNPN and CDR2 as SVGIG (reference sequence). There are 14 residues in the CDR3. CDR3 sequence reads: CAWRGGGQFNEQFF. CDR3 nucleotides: TGTGCCTGGCGCGGGGGGGGACAGTTCAATGAGCAGTTCTTC.

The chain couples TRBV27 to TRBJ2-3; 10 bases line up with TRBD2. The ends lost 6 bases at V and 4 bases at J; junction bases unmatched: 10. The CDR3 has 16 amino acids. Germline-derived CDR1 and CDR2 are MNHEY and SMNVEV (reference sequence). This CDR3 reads CASSPWASGGSDTQYF. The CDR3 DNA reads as TGTGCCAGCAGCCCGTGGGCTAGCGGGGGCTCAGATACGCAGTATTTT.

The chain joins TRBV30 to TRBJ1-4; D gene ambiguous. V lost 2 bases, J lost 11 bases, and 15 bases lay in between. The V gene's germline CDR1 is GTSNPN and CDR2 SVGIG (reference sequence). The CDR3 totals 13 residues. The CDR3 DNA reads TGTGCCTGGAGTCCCCTTCCGGGAGAGAAACTGTTTTTT. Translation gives CAWSPLPGEKLFF.

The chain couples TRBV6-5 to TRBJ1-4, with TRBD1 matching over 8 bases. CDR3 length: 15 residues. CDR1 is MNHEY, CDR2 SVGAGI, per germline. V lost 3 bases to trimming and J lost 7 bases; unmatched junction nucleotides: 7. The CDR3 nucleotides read TGTGCCAGCAGTTATGAGGCAGGGGGCAGTGAAAAACTGTTTTTT. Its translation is CASSYEAGGSEKLFF.

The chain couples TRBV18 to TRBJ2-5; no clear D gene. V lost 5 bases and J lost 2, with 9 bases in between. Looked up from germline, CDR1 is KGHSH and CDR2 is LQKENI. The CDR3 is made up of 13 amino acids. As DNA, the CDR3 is TGTGCCAGCTCATACGGAATACAAGAGACCCAGTACTTC. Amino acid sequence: CASSYGIQETQYF.

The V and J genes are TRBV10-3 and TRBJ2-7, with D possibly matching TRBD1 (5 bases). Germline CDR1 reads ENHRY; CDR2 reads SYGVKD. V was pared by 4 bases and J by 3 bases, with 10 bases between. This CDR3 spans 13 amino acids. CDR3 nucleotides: TGTGCCATCAGTGCTAAAGGGGACTACGAGCAGTACTTC. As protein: CAISAKGDYEQYF.

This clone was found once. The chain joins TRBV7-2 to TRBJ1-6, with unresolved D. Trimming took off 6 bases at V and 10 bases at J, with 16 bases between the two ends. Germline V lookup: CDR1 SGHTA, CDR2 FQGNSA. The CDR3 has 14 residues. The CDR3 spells CASRSDVRYSPLHF. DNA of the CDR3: TGTGCCAGCAGGTCAGACGTCAGGTACTCACCCCTCCACTTT.

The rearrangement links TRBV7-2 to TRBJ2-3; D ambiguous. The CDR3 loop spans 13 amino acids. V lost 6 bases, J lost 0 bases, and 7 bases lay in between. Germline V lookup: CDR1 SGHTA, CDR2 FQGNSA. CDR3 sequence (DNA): TGTGCCAGCAGGGCACGGAGCACAGATACGCAGTATTTT. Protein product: CASRARSTDTQYF.

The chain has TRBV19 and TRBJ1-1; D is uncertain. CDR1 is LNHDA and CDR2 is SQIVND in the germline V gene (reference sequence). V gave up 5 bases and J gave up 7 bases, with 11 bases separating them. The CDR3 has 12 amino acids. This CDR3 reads CASSSRTDEAFF. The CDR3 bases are TGTGCCAGTAGTTCCCGGACCGATGAAGCTTTCTTT.

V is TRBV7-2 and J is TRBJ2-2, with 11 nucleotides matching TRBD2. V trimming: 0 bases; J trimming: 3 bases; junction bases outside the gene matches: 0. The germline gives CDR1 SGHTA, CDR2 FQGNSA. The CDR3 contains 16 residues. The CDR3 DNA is TGTGCCAGCAGCTTAGCTAGCGGGAGGGACACCGGGGAGCTGTTTTTT. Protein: CASSLASGRDTGELFF.

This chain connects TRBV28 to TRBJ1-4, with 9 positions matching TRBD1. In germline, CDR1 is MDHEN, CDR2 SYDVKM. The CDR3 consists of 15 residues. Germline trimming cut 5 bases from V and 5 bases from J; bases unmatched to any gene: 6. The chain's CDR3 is CASSTTGGRNEKLFF. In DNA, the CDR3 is TGTGCCAGCAGTACGACAGGGGGGAGGAATGAAAAACTGTTTTTT.

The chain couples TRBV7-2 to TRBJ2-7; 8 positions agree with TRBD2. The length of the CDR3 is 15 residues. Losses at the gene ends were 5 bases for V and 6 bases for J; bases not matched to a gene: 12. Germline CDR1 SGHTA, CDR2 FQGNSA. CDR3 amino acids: CASSNGGAGVSEQYF. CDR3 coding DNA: TGTGCCAGCAGCAATGGGGGAGCGGGAGTCAGCGAGCAGTACTTC. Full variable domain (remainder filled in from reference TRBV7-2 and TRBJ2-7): GAGVSQSPSNKVTEKGKDVELRCDPISGHTALYWYRQSLGQGLEFLIYFQGNSAPDKSGLPSDRFSAERTGGSVSTLTIQRTQQEDSAVYLCASSNGGAGVSEQYFGPGTRLTVT.

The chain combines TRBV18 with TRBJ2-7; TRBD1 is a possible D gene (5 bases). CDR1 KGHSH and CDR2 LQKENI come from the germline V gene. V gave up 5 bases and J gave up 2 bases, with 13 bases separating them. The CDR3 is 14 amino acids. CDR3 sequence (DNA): TGTGCCAGCTCATCCCCAGGGCAGGCCTACGAGCAGTACTTC. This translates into CASSSPGQAYEQYF.

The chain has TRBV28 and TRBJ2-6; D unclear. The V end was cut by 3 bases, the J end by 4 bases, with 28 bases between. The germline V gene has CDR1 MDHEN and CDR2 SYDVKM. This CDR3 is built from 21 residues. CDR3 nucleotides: TGTGCCAGCAGTTTGTTCATCCGCGGTGGGCAGGCCCTAACGGGGGCCAACGTCCTGACTTTC. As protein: CASSLFIRGGQALTGANVLTF.

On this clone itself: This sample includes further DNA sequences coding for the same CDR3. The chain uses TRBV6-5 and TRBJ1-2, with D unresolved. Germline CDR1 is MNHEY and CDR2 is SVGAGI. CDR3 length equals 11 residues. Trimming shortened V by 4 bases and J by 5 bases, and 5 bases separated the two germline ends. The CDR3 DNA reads TGTGCCAGCAGTTCGAGATATGGCTACACCTTC. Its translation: CASSSRYGYTF.

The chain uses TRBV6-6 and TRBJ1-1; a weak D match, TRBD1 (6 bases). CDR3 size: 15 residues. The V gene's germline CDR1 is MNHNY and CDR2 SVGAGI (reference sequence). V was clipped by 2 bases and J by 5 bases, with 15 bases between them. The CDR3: CASSYPGASGTEAFF. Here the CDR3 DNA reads TGTGCCAGCAGTTACCCGGGGGCGTCGGGGACTGAAGCTTTCTTT.

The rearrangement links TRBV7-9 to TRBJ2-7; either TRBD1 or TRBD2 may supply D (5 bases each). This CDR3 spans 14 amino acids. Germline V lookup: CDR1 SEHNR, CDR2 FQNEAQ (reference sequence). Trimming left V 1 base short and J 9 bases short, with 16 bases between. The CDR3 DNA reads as TGTGCCAGCAGCTTAGGGTCCAGAGGGGACGGGCAGTACTTC. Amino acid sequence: CASSLGSRGDGQYF.

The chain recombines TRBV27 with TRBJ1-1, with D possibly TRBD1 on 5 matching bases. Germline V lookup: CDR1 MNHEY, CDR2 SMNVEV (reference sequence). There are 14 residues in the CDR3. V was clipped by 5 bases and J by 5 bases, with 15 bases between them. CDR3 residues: CASSNPSGRTEAFF. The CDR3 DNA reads TGTGCCAGCAGTAACCCCTCAGGGCGTACTGAAGCTTTCTTT.

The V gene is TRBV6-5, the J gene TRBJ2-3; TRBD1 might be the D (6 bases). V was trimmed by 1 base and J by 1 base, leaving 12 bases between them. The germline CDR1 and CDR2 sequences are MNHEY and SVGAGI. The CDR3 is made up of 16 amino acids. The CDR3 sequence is CASSYLGAGGTDTQYF. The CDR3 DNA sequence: TGTGCCAGCAGTTACTTGGGGGCAGGGGGCACAGATACGCAGTATTTT.

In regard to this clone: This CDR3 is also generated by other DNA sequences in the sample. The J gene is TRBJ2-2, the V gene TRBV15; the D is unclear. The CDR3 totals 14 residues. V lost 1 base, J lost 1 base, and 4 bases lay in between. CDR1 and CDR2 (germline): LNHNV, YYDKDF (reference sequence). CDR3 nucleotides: TGTGCCACCAGCAGAGTTCAGAACACCGGGGAGCTGTTTTTT. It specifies CATSRVQNTGELFF.

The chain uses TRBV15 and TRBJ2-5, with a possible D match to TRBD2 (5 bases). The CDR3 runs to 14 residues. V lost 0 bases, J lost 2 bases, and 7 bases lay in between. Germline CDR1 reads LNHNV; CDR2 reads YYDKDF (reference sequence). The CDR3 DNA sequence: TGTGCCACCAGCAGAGAGACTACACAAGAGACCCAGTACTTC. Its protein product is CATSRETTQETQYF.

CDR3 sequence: CASSLINPGELFF. In DNA, the CDR3 is TGTGCCAGCAGCTTAATTAACCCCGGGGAGCTGTTTTTT. The chain couples TRBV7-2 to TRBJ2-2; D is ambiguous. Per the germline V gene, CDR1 is SGHTA and CDR2 is FQGNSA. This CDR3 region has 13 residues. Trimming stripped 2 bases from V and 6 bases from J, with 7 bases between.

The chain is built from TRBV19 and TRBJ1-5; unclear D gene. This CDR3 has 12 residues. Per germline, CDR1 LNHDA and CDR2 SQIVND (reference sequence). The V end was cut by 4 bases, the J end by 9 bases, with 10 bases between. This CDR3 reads CASSTAARPQHF. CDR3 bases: TGTGCCAGTAGTACCGCGGCCAGGCCCCAGCATTTT.

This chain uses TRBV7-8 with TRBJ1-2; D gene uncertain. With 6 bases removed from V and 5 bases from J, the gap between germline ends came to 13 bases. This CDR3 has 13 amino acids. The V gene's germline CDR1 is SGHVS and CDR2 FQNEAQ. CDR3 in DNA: TGTGCCAGCAGGGGGAGGGCCAATTATGGCTACACCTTC. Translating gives CASRGRANYGYTF.

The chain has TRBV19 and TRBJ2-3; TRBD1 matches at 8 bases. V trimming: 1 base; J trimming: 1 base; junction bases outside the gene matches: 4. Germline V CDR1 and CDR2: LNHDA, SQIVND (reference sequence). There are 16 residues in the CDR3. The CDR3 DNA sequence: TGTGCCAGTAGTATAGGCAGGGGGCTTGGCACAGATACGCAGTATTTT. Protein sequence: CASSIGRGLGTDTQYF. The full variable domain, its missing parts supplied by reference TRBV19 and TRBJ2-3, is DGGITQSPKYLFRKEGQNVTLSCEQNLNHDAMYWYRQDPGQGLRLIYYSQIVNDFQKGDIAEGYSVSREKKESFPLTVTSAQKNPTAFYLCASSIGRGLGTDTQYFGPGTRLTVL.